The clone carrying this TCR beta chain is a singleton in its sample. Its antigen is not identified. The data were obtained in a study of shared clonotypes between healthy human individuals. This CDR3 is built from 18 residues. CDR1 is MNHNS and CDR2 is SASEGT in the germline V gene. The trim removed 2 bases at V and 6 bases at J, leaving 14 bases unmatched. Points from the study as a whole: Rarefaction indicated that sorted-subset sequencing remained incomplete although depth was large.

CD45RA-negative memory and CD45RA+ naive subsets were split from the CD4+ cells. The protocol was immunoSEQ multiplex PCR, while the TCRdb copy is restricted to in-frame clones and leaves out a portion. The repertoire holds some 2,400,000 clones, with around 95% as singletons. The gene calls are TRBV6-1 and TRBJ1-5, with TRBD1 matching 9 bases. The TCR originated in a man in his late teens or twenties in good health. Material: naive CD4+ T cells sorted from blood. Regarding subset: CD45RA+ positively selected. In nucleotides, the CDR3 is TGTGCCAGCAGTGAAAGGCCCCGCTCAGGGACAGGGCTTCAGCCCCAGCATTTT. Amino acids: CASSERPRSGTGLQPQHF.